This TCR beta chain was captured by sequencing in a study of HIV-infected patients and healthy controls. This clonotype is classed as medium-sized. The antigen remains undetermined. Around 0.5 ug RNA was reverse transcribed with alpha and beta constant-region primers. Separate chain-specific third strand synthesis with multiplexing indices produced the alpha and beta libraries. A single primer pair per chain amplified all rearrangements, with per-molecule barcodes. Ligation attached cDNA to a 5' RACE adapter that carried a random hexamer and SP2 site. TCRdb analysed the 5' RACE reads with MiXCR anew, one entry per CDR3 protein. Among about 14,000 distinct CDR3 sequences listed, 9.9% were seen once. This CDR3 contains 13 residues. V dropped 5 bases and J dropped 5 bases, with 12 bases sitting between them. The germline V gene encodes CDR1 SGHTA and CDR2 FQGNSA. The repertoire came from unfractionated whole blood and reflected all unsorted peripheral T cells. Two fifths of the ten uninfected healthy control donors were sampled twice, three to four months apart.

Whole-study results and caveats: Significant mean usage differences between HIV-infected patients and controls involved eight alpha and eight beta V genes.

V is TRBV7-2 and J is TRBJ1-1, with no clear D. The receptor was isolated from an adult in good health. The specimen was blood. The CDR3 here is CASSLRPWTEAFF. For the CDR3, the DNA is TGTGCCAGCAGCCTAAGGCCTTGGACTGAAGCTTTCTTT.